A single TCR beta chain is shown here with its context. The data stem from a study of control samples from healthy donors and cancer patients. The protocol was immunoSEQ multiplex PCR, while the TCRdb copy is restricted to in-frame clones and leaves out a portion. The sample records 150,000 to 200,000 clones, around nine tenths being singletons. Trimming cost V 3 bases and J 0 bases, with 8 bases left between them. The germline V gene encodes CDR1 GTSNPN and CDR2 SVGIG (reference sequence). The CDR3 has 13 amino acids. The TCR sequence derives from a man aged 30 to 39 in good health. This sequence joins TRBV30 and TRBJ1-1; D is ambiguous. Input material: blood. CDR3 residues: CAWSPVLNTEAFF. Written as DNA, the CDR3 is TGTGCCTGGAGCCCCGTTCTGAACACTGAAGCTTTCTTT.